The clone carrying this T cell receptor (beta chain) was seen ten or more times. The target antigen is unknown. A single record per CDR3 protein comes from TCRdb applying MiXCR to the RACE reads. The sample includes fewer than 500,000 distinct CDR3 sequences, roughly 4.8% seen only once; the top ten take 2% to 2.5%. This sample was included in a study of human T cells and chemical hapten exposure. At the level of the study: Women made up most patients, who had alopecia areata, totalis or universalis. Points from the study as a whole: Donor immune responses may differ from healthy people's, since all donors had alopecia.

Time point reported: patch test 1, 2 weeks after DPC sensitization. Noted treatment: therapeutic diphenylcyclopropenone sensitization with weekly scalp DPC. Every patch test was put on after a blood sample was taken. The sequence was obtained from a woman aged 45-65 years with alopecia areata. Some clones in this sample may be carry-over from other donors' samples. This specimen was whole blood, taken in connection with sensitization to the hapten diphenylcyclopropenone (DPC).

CDR3 amino acids: CASSLHPGGNTEAFF. The CDR3 DNA sequence: TGTGCCAGCAGTTTACACCCAGGGGGCAACACTGAAGCTTTCTTT. The V and J genes are TRBV27 and TRBJ1-1, with TRBD1 matching over 8 bases. V shed 2 bases and J 2 bases; nucleotides not matched to a gene: 4. The CDR3 is 15 amino acids. The germline V gene has CDR1 MNHEY and CDR2 SMNVEV (reference sequence).